These 5 T cell receptor beta chains came from one sample sequenced in a study of blood T cells in healthy people across ages. Through a sample-barcoded 5' primer and a J-beta primer mix, a second PCR was run for roughly 6 to 12 cycles. A single record per CDR3 protein comes from TCRdb applying MiXCR to the 5' RACE reads. The repertoire consists of about 540,000 distinct CDR3 sequences, with under 30% occurring once and the leading ten covering less than 9%. This same sample was also part of a study on T cells of mothers and their children.

The material sequenced was blood. Source of these receptors: a boy between 10 and 17 years old in good health.

This clonotype has a handful of counts. The chain combines TRBV24-1 with TRBJ2-1; 13 positions agree with TRBD2. V lost 5 bases, J lost 3 bases, and 15 bases stayed unmatched. This CDR3 is built from 20 residues. Germline V gene lookup returns CDR1 KGHDR and CDR2 SFDVKD. The CDR3 reads CATSGAGTSGITSFYNEQFF. The CDR3 DNA is TGTGCCACCAGTGGCGCCGGGACTAGCGGGATAACGAGCTTCTACAATGAGCAGTTCTTC.

J is TRBJ2-7 and V is TRBV7-9; no definite D call. Germline CDR1 and CDR2: SEHNR and FQNEAQ (reference sequence). Trimming pared 2 bases from V and 7 bases from J, leaving 6 bases between. CDR3 length equals 11 residues. The CDR3 region has the DNA TGTGCCAGCAGCTTAACGCAAGAGCAGTACTTC. It translates to CASSLTQEQYF.

The gene calls are TRBV4-1 and TRBJ2-5, with TRBD2 matching over 9 bases. The tail of the sequence fits TRBJ2-1 better, so the J call may be wrong. Germline assignment: CDR1 MGHRA and CDR2 YSYEKL. This CDR3 has 16 amino acids. In DNA, the CDR3 is TGCGCCAGCAGCCGCGGGAGCGGGAGGTCCTACAATGAGCAGTTCTTC. As protein: CASSRGSGRSYNEQFF.

The chain recombines TRBV15 with TRBJ1-4; 7 positions agree with TRBD1. J gave up 4 bases and V 5 bases, and 7 bases lay outside the gene matches. Per the germline V gene, CDR1 is LNHNV and CDR2 is YYDKDF (reference sequence). The CDR3 totals 15 residues. The CDR3, as DNA: TGTGCCACCAGCGGGAACCGGGACAGTAATGAAAAACTGTTTTTT. The encoded protein is CATSGNRDSNEKLFF. The full variable domain, in which reference TRBV15 and TRBJ1-4 provide the parts outside the CDR3, is DAMVIQNPRYQVTQFGKPVTLSCSQTLNHNVMYWYQQKSSQAPKLLFHYYDKDFNNEADTPDNFQSRRPNTSFCFLDIRSPGLGDTAMYLCATSGNRDSNEKLFFGSGTQLSVL.

V gene TRBV28 combines with J gene TRBJ2-3; D gene uncertain. The germline V gene has CDR1 MDHEN and CDR2 SYDVKM. Trimming took 5 bases from V and 8 from J, leaving 11 bases between them. CDR3 length equals 12 residues. This CDR3 reads CASSPRVVTQYF. As DNA, the CDR3 is TGTGCCAGCAGTCCCCGAGTAGTTACGCAGTATTTT.